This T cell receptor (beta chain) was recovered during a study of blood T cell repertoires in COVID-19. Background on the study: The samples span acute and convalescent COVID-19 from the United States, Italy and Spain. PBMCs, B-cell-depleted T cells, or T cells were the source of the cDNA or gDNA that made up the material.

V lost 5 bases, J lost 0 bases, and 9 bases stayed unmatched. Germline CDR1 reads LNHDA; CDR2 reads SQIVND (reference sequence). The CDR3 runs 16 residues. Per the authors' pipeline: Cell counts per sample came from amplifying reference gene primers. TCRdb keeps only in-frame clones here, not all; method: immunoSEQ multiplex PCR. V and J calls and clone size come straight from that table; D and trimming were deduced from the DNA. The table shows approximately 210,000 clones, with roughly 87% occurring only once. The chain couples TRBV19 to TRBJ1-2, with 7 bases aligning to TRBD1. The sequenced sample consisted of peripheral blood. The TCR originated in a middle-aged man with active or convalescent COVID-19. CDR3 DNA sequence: TGTGCCAGTAGTGTTTACCCCGGGACAGCTAACTATGGCTACACCTTC. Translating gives CASSVYPGTANYGYTF.